This TCR beta chain was captured by sequencing in a study of blood T cell repertoires in COVID-19 (TCRdb year 2020). As for the study more broadly: The collaborator samples originated in the United States, Italy and Spain and spanned the acute and convalescent phases of COVID-19. Samples came from the ongoing ImmuneRACE study (first 160 participants) plus 1,254 subjects from 6 global collaborators. Nearly every sample came with metadata listing a de-identified subject ID, COVID-19 status, age in years and sex. The material from the prospective study consisted of cDNA or gDNA derived from T cells, B-cell-depleted T cells, or PBMCs. The repertoires were released in a freely available public database intended as a resource for research on the immune response to SARS-CoV-2. Deeply sampled blood TCRbeta repertoires from subjects exposed to, actively infected with, or recovered from COVID-19 were included in the dataset. Where available, HLA class I and class II types were taken from metadata supplied by the sample provider and were not determined by assay-based typing.

Collaborating institutions collected whole blood in K2EDTA tubes following their own protocols. For TCRbeta analysis, collaborators shipped samples in one of three forms: frozen whole blood, isolated PBMCs, or DNA extracted from either of those sample types. Between the V and J ends, shortened by 6 bases and 4 bases respectively, the junction contains 14 bases. Via the germline V gene, CDR1 is MNHEY and CDR2 SVGAGI. The CDR3 numbers 14 residues from cysteine through phenylalanine. The only DNA kept is the CDR3, 42 bases in frame from the first base. For this clone: Its antigen specificity is not known. No much larger clonotype is one base removed from it; base qualities were not supplied.

Results and caveats for the whole study, not just this receptor: The quantity of clinical and demographic metadata differed by source and by participant and was supplied without curation.

TCRbeta CDR3 regions were amplified from genomic DNA using the immunoSEQ Assay, a bias-controlled multiplex PCR. Per the source publication's procedure: Nucleated cell counts per sample were estimated from amplification of reference gene primers within the assay. To quantify the absolute abundance of each unique TCRbeta CDR3 rearrangement, sequence reads were collapsed and filtered. Productive Simpson clonality was computed per sample as the square root of Simpson's diversity index over productive rearrangements. In its TCRdb copy, this immuneACCESS table keeps in-frame sequences only and misses some clones. Where compared with another copy, unresolved V genes explain less than half of these, and the others have no known cause. The V and J calls and clone size were taken over from that table, and D and trimming were inferred from the DNA. For this sample the table gives about 82,000 clones, of which approximately 74% were detected only once. In total, the top ten clones hold around 2.6% of the sample.

The receptor comes from a human donor with acute or convalescent COVID-19. The donor label of this sample is uncertain. The material sequenced was peripheral blood. The receptor chain draws on TRBV6-5 and TRBJ2-3, with a weak D call of TRBD1 (6 bases match). CDR3 reads: CASRIGRGPDTQYF. At the DNA level, the sequence is TGTGCCAGCAGAATCGGCAGGGGTCCAGATACGCAGTATTTT.